This T cell receptor beta chain stems from a study of regulatory T cells in long-lasting Graves disease. The germline gives CDR1 LGHDT, CDR2 YNNKEL (reference sequence). This CDR3 is built from 13 residues. V was shortened by 5 bases and J by 2 bases, with 7 bases between the two germline ends. This clonotype was seen many times. Time point defined: newly diagnosed GD, antithyroid drugs for less than 3 months. PBMC RNA was the source of the TCR library. TCR beta libraries were built with iRepertoire HTBI primers and Arm-PCR of CDR3 regions. MiXCR, run by TCRdb on the multiplex PCR reads, gives a single entry per CDR3 protein. This sample carries 550,000 to 650,000 distinct CDR3 sequences, about 16% of them seen once, and the ten largest clones take 12%. These same data were also listed under a study on T cells in Graves' hyperthyroidism and ophthalmopathy.

The chain recombines TRBV3-1 with TRBJ1-3; no definite D call. The sample here was peripheral blood mononuclear cells (PBMCs), taken at new diagnosis, from a patient treated with antithyroid drugs. The sequence derives from a man aged 18 to 35 with Graves disease. The CDR3 DNA follows: TGTGCCAGCAGCTACCGAACTGGAAACACCATATATTTT. It specifies CASSYRTGNTIYF.